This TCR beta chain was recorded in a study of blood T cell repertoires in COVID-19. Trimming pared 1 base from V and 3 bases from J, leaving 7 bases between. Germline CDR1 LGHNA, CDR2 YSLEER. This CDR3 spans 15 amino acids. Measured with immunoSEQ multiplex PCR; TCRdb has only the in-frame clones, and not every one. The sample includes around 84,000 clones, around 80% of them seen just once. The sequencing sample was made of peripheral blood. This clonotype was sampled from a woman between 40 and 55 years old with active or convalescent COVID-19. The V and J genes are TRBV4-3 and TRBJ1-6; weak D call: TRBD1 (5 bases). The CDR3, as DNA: TGCGCCAGCAGCCAAGGTGACAGCTATAATTCACCCCTCCACTTT. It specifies CASSQGDSYNSPLHF.